Listed here is a single T cell receptor (beta chain). No antigen is known for it. Extraction and reverse transcription of RNA yielded cDNA as the sequencing template. The table came from immunoSEQ multiplex PCR; TCRdb's copy has only in-frame clones and leaves some out. The sample carries about 180,000 clones, about 63% recorded once. Germline CDR1 reads MGHDK; CDR2 reads SYGVNS. With 7 bases clipped from V and 6 bases from J, the junction kept 6 bases outside the gene matches. The length of the CDR3 is 13 residues. The data stem from a study of CD8+ T cells in alopecia areata. General study findings and limits: Normal skin's resident alphabeta T cells are sequenced alongside lesional scalp T cells.

This specimen consisted of CD4+ T cells sorted from blood, obtained at week 0. The gene calls are TRBV25-1 and TRBJ2-7; TRBD1 agrees at 10 bases. The receptor's source is a human donor with alopecia areata. CDR3 residues: CASKGQGIGEQYF. The CDR3, as DNA: TGTGCCAGCAAGGGACAGGGGATCGGCGAGCAGTACTTC.